This T cell receptor (beta chain) was retrieved from a study of blood T cell repertoires in COVID-19. The CDR3 is 14 residues long. Germline V gene lookup returns CDR1 KGHSH and CDR2 LQKENI. The V end lost 3 bases, the J end lost 3 bases, and 11 bases lay between the germline ends. Assay: immunoSEQ multiplex PCR; the TCRdb copy retains only in-frame clones and omits some. The profile shows approximately 110,000 clones, more than 75% of them singletons. The sequenced sample consisted of peripheral blood. The chain links TRBV18 to TRBJ2-5; the D gene is possibly TRBD2 (6 bases). The receptor comes from a human donor in a cohort sampled during active COVID-19. The DNA for the CDR3 is TGTGCCAGCTCACCGAACGGAGGGAAAGAGACCCAGTACTTC. Protein: CASSPNGGKETQYF.